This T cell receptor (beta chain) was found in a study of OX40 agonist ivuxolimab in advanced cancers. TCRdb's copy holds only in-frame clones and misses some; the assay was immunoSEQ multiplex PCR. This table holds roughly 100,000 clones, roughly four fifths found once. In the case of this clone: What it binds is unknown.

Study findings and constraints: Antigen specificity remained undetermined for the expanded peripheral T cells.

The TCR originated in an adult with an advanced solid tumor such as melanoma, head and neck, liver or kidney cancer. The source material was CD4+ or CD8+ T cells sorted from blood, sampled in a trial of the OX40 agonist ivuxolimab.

CDR3 sequence: CARSLEYRMLRQQYF. CDR3 coding DNA: TGTGCCAGAAGCTTGGAGTACAGGATGCTACGCCAGCAGTACTTC. The rearrangement uses TRBV5-3 and TRBJ2-7; a possible D gene is TRBD1 (5 bases). TRBV5-3 counts as an open reading frame of uncertain function. V was shortened by 0 bases and J by 8 bases, with 18 bases between the two germline ends. This CDR3 region has 15 residues.